The next 3 T cell receptor beta chains were all read from a single sample in a study of human T cells and chemical hapten exposure. Individual cDNA molecules each carried unique molecular identifiers attached by the library. From the reads, TCRdb called clonotypes with MiXCR, one entry per CDR3 protein. Of 95,000 to 150,000 distinct CDR3 sequences in the sample, approximately 9% are singletons; the top ten hold around 1.5%. Unfractionated whole blood was the source from which total RNA was extracted. Sequences were obtained from whole blood. The receptors originated from a human donor in good health. Some clones in this sample may be carry-over from other donors' samples.

Only a few counts were recorded for this clonotype. V gene TRBV25-1 combines with J gene TRBJ2-2; 7 nucleotides agree with TRBD1. The CDR3 consists of 12 residues. V dropped 6 bases and J dropped 11; count of bases not matched to a gene: 6. Germline V gene data show CDR1 as MGHDK and CDR2 as SYGVNS. As DNA, the CDR3 is TGTGCCAGCAGACAACGGGACAGAGAGCTGTTTTTT. As protein: CASRQRDRELFF.

This clonotype was seen a handful of times. The CDR3 is CASRATSGGLEETQYF. The CDR3 DNA sequence: TGTGCCAGCAGAGCGACTAGCGGGGGGTTAGAAGAGACCCAGTACTTC. This chain links TRBV2 with TRBJ2-5; 13 positions match TRBD2. V was pared by 6 bases and J by 3 bases, with 7 bases of the junction left unmatched. Germline loops: CDR1 SNHLY, CDR2 FYNNEI. The CDR3 has 16 amino acids.

The chain links TRBV4-1 to TRBJ2-3; D is uncertain. The CDR3 extends over 13 amino acids. V lost 1 base to trimming and J lost 5 bases, with 7 bases between them. Germline V gives CDR1 MGHRA, CDR2 YSYEKL. The chain's CDR3 is CASSQVFGDTQYF. CDR3 DNA: TGCGCCAGCAGCCAAGTTTTCGGAGATACGCAGTATTTT.